This T cell receptor (beta chain) was sequenced during a study of blood T cells in healthy people across ages. General study findings and limits: There was a strong correlation between TCR beta diversity and naive T cell percentage. PBMCs went unsorted, and a conclusive naive versus antigen-experienced comparison was therefore prevented.

This clonotype was observed many times. The antigen remains unidentified. Per germline, CDR1 SGHRS and CDR2 YFSETQ. This CDR3 has 15 amino acids. V dropped 4 bases and J dropped 1; count of bases not matched to a gene: 6. Total RNA, at least 5 micrograms per sample, was extracted from PBMCs. A second PCR, run for about 6 to 11 cycles, used a sample-barcoded 5' primer plus a J-beta primer mix. In TCRdb, the 5' RACE reads were re-called with MiXCR into one record per CDR3 protein. The repertoire holds about 780,000 distinct CDR3 sequences, 35% to 50% seen once, with 18% in the top ten. The chain is built from TRBV5-1 and TRBJ1-1; 8 nucleotides agree with TRBD1. The source material was blood. The receptor comes from an older man in good health. CDR3 nucleotides: TGCGCCAGCAGCAGATCCGGGACAGGGAACACTGAAGCTTTCTTT. This translates into CASSRSGTGNTEAFF.